What follows are 32 T cell receptor beta chains derived from one specimen sequenced in a study of blood T cells in healthy people across ages. The use of a sample-barcoded 5' primer and a J-beta primer mix characterized a second PCR of roughly 6 to 12 cycles. TCRdb reprocessed the 5' RACE reads with MiXCR, giving one entry per CDR3 protein. This table has about a million distinct CDR3 sequences, roughly half appearing once. The sequenced sample consisted of blood. The receptor set was obtained from a woman aged 60-70 years in good health.

The gene calls are TRBV29-1 and TRBJ2-1; perhaps D is TRBD1 or TRBD2 (5 bases each). This CDR3 has 15 residues. Per the germline V gene, CDR1 is SQVTM and CDR2 is ANQGSEA. Trimming shortened V by 5 bases and J by 1 base, and 15 bases separated the two germline ends. CDR3 sequence (DNA): TGCAGCGTTTCAAGGGCAGGGACGTCCTACAATGAGCAGTTCTTC. Protein sequence: CSVSRAGTSYNEQFF.

The rearrangement links TRBV7-2 to TRBJ2-7, with D tentatively TRBD2 (6 bases). The CDR3 spans 15 residues. V was clipped by 0 bases and J by 7 bases, with 16 bases between them. Germline CDR1 and CDR2: SGHTA and FQGNSA. The CDR3 region is CASSLAGETGEEQYF. CDR3 bases: TGTGCCAGCAGCTTAGCGGGGGAGACGGGGGAAGAGCAGTACTTC.

The gene calls are TRBV12-3 or TRBV12-4 and TRBJ2-7; D might be TRBD1 (6 bases). CDR3 length: 14 amino acids. V was clipped by 5 bases and J by 5 bases, with 16 bases between them. The CDR3 is CASSPDRTTDEQYF. CDR3 coding DNA: TGTGCCAGCAGTCCCGACAGGACGACGGACGAGCAGTACTTC.

This rearrangement joins TRBV29-1 to TRBJ1-2; 7 bases are shared with TRBD1. The CDR3 sequence is 14 residues long. Germline values: CDR1 SQVTM, CDR2 ANQGSEA. Germline trimming cut 7 bases from V and 5 bases from J; bases unmatched to any gene: 13. The CDR3 is CSDPDRDRPYGYTF. Written as DNA, the CDR3 is TGCAGCGACCCCGACCGGGACAGACCTTATGGCTACACCTTC.

The rearrangement uses TRBV20-1 and TRBJ2-3; TRBD2 aligns across 10 bases. Germline CDR1 reads DFQATT; CDR2 reads SNEGSKA (reference sequence). V dropped 3 bases and J dropped 5; count of bases not matched to a gene: 11. The CDR3 spans 16 residues. CDR3 region: CSASAPSGSLRDTQYF. The CDR3 DNA reads as TGCAGTGCTAGTGCGCCTAGCGGGAGCCTGAGAGATACGCAGTATTTT.

The chain is built from TRBV7-2 and TRBJ2-4; TRBD2 agrees at 11 bases. The DNA end is more similar to TRBJ2-5, so the J call may be wrong. Germline V lookup: CDR1 SGHTA, CDR2 FQGNSA. This CDR3 is 16 amino acids long. In DNA, the CDR3 is TGTGCCAGCAGCCGAGCGGGACTAGCGGAGCAAGAGACCCAGTACTTC. Translating gives CASSRAGLAEQETQYF.

This chain connects TRBV7-9 to TRBJ2-1; TRBD1 might be the D (5 bases). The germline gives CDR1 SEHNR, CDR2 FQNEAQ (reference sequence). Trimming pared 7 bases from V and 9 bases from J, leaving 16 bases between. The CDR3 is 13 amino acids. The CDR3 loop is CASTPIGEREQFF. The CDR3 region has the DNA TGTGCCAGCACCCCCATAGGGGAACGTGAGCAGTTCTTC.

This rearrangement joins TRBV2 to TRBJ2-2; a weak D match, TRBD1 (6 bases). Germline V gene lookup returns CDR1 SNHLY and CDR2 FYNNEI. The CDR3 spans 15 residues. V was shortened by 6 bases and J by 3 bases, with 14 bases between the two germline ends. CDR3 sequence: CASSVKTGYTGELFF. Written as DNA, the CDR3 is TGTGCCAGCAGCGTAAAGACAGGTTACACCGGGGAGCTGTTTTTT.

This clonotype was seen a few times. The CDR3 loop reads CASQTRYTYEQYF. The CDR3 DNA sequence: TGTGCCAGCCAAACTAGGTATACCTACGAGCAGTACTTC. The genes are TRBV7-9 and TRBJ2-7; D is possibly TRBD2 (5 bases). The length of the CDR3 is 13 residues. Trimming left V 8 bases short and J 2 bases short, with 13 bases between. Germline CDR1 is SEHNR and CDR2 is FQNEAQ (reference sequence).

The rearrangement uses TRBV28 and TRBJ2-3, with D uncertain. Trimming removed 6 bases at V and 2 bases at J, with 18 bases between. The CDR3 consists of 16 residues. The germline CDR1 and CDR2 sequences are MDHEN and SYDVKM. Here the CDR3 reads CASSPERRFITDTQYF. The CDR3 DNA reads TGTGCCAGCAGCCCAGAGAGACGATTCATCACAGATACGCAGTATTTT.

V usage is TRBV15 and J usage is TRBJ2-7, with D possibly matching TRBD1 (5 bases). The CDR3 is 14 residues long. V lost 0 bases, J lost 6 bases, and 12 bases lay in between. Germline V gene sequence: CDR1 LNHNV, CDR2 YYDKDF (reference sequence). CDR3 protein: CATSRDRGSGEQYF. The CDR3 DNA is TGTGCCACCAGCAGAGATAGGGGCAGTGGCGAGCAGTACTTC.

Only one count was recorded for this clonotype. The chain links TRBV3-1 to TRBJ2-5, with a possible D match to TRBD2 (6 bases). Germline CDR1 and CDR2: LGHDT and YNNKEL (reference sequence). V lost 2 bases and J lost 6, with 16 bases in between. The CDR3 covers 15 residues. CDR3 nucleotides: TGTGCCAGCAGCCAACCCTCGGGACTCCCGAAGACCCAGTACTTC. It codes for CASSQPSGLPKTQYF.

V gene TRBV30 combines with J gene TRBJ1-2; D remains unclear. The CDR3 is 13 residues long. The V gene lost 0 bases and the J gene lost 4 bases, with 9 bases spanning the gap. Looked up from germline, CDR1 is GTSNPN and CDR2 is SVGIG (reference sequence). CDR3 residues: CAWSVLQTYGYTF. For the CDR3, the DNA is TGTGCCTGGAGTGTACTACAGACCTATGGCTACACCTTC.

The J gene is TRBJ1-1, the V gene TRBV20-1; D is perhaps TRBD1 (5 bases). V dropped 2 bases and J dropped 1 base, with 11 bases sitting between them. CDR1 is DFQATT, CDR2 SNEGSKA, per germline (reference sequence). The CDR3 has 14 residues. As DNA, the CDR3 is TGCAGTGCTAGATTGGGACCTACGAACACTGAAGCTTTCTTT. It yields the protein CSARLGPTNTEAFF.

The CDR3 loop reads CASSWAQPFVPKNIQYF. CDR3 DNA: TGTGCCAGCAGCTGGGCTCAGCCCTTCGTGCCCAAAAACATTCAGTACTTC. The chain has TRBV7-9 and TRBJ2-4; D remains ambiguous. CDR1 SEHNR and CDR2 FQNEAQ come from the germline V gene (reference sequence). V lost 4 bases and J 2 bases, leaving 18 bases between the germline ends. CDR3 length equals 17 residues. Full variable domain (outside the CDR3, taken from reference TRBV7-9 and TRBJ2-4): DTGVSQNPRHKITKRGQNVTFRCDPISEHNRLYWYRQTLGQGPEFLTYFQNEAQLEKSRLLSDRFSAERPKGSFSTLEIQRTEQGDSAMYLCASSWAQPFVPKNIQYFGAGTRLSVL.

The V gene is TRBV30, the J gene TRBJ1-5; D unclear. Trimming took 5 bases from V and 2 from J, leaving 10 bases between them. The CDR3 covers 13 residues. Germline lookup yields CDR1 GTSNPN and CDR2 SVGIG (reference sequence). CDR3 sequence: CAWRGQGNQPQHF. The CDR3 DNA is TGTGCCTGGCGTGGTCAGGGCAATCAGCCCCAGCATTTT. The variable domain in full, completed from reference TRBV30 and TRBJ1-5, reads SQTIHQWPATLVQPVGSPLSLECTVEGTSNPNLYWYRQAAGRGLQLLFYSVGIGQISSEVPQNLSASRPQDRQFILSSKKLLLSDSGFYLCAWRGQGNQPQHFGDGTRLSIL.

The chain uses TRBV7-9 and TRBJ2-3, with 12 bases aligning to TRBD2. The CDR3 consists of 19 residues. Germline V gene data show CDR1 as SEHNR and CDR2 as FQNEAQ (reference sequence). Trimming cost V 2 bases and J 0 bases; bases outside gene matches: 9. This CDR3 reads CASSLPRSSGRESTDTQYF. The DNA of the CDR3 is TGTGCCAGCAGCTTACCCAGGTCTAGCGGGAGGGAGAGCACAGATACGCAGTATTTT.

This chain uses TRBV7-8 with TRBJ2-3, with TRBD2 matching over 10 bases. Germline V gives CDR1 SGHVS, CDR2 FQNEAQ. Trimming at V came to 5 bases and at J to 4 bases, leaving 18 bases not matched to a gene. CDR3 length equals 19 residues. The CDR3: CASSHRASGRTARADTQYF. The CDR3 DNA reads TGTGCCAGCAGCCACCGTGCTAGCGGGAGAACCGCCCGCGCAGATACGCAGTATTTT.

This clonotype was observed once. Germline and junction disagree at one end, which may indicate a read error. The V call is TRBV29-1, the J call TRBJ1-2; no clear D gene. The CDR3 sequence is 11 residues long. Germline values: CDR1 SQVTM, CDR2 ANQGSEA. The CDR3 reads CSVGQNYGYTF. The DNA of the CDR3 is TGTAGCGTTGGGCAAAACTATGGCTACACCTTC.

The chain has TRBV4-2 and TRBJ2-2, with D unclear. The CDR3 extends over 13 amino acids. Germline CDR1 LGHNA, CDR2 YNFKEQ. Trimming removed 2 bases at V and 7 bases at J, with 8 bases between. CDR3 residues: CASSQFSGGELFF. The CDR3 region has the DNA TGTGCCAGCAGCCAATTCTCGGGCGGGGAGCTGTTTTTT.

This rearrangement joins TRBV9 to TRBJ2-1; 8 bases match TRBD1. The germline V gene has CDR1 SGDLS and CDR2 YYNGEE. V was pared by 4 bases and J by 5 bases, with 8 bases of the junction left unmatched. There are 15 residues in the CDR3. CDR3 protein: CASSQGSGGHNEQFF. CDR3 nucleotides: TGTGCCAGCAGCCAGGGGTCAGGGGGCCACAATGAGCAGTTCTTC. Supplemented by reference TRBV9 and TRBJ2-1, the full variable domain reads DSGVTQTPKHLITATGQRVTLRCSPRSGDLSVYWYQQSLDQGLQFLIQYYNGEERAKGNILERFSAQQFPDLHSELNLSSLELGDSALYFCASSQGSGGHNEQFFGPGTRLTVL.

The chain uses TRBV7-9 and TRBJ2-5; a possible D gene is TRBD1 (5 bases). Looked up from germline, CDR1 is SEHNR and CDR2 is FQNEAQ (reference sequence). CDR3 length: 15 residues. V shed 4 bases and J shed 2 bases, with 14 bases lying between them. This chain's CDR3 is CASSWVGQLQETQYF. CDR3 DNA: TGTGCCAGCAGCTGGGTGGGGCAGCTACAAGAGACCCAGTACTTC.

There are a few counts of this clonotype. The genes are TRBV12-3 or TRBV12-4 and TRBJ2-6; D not resolved. The V gene lost 6 bases and the J gene lost 3 bases, with 6 bases spanning the gap. The CDR3 contains 13 residues. In nucleotides, the CDR3 is TGTGCCAGCAGACCCGGTGGGGCCAACGTCCTGACTTTC. This translates into CASRPGGANVLTF.

The V and J genes are TRBV3-1 and TRBJ2-7; a weak D match, TRBD2 (5 bases). Deletions cut 6 bases from V and 3 bases from J, with 18 bases between. Germline-derived CDR1 and CDR2 are LGHDT and YNNKEL (reference sequence). The CDR3 loop spans 15 amino acids. CDR3 sequence: CASRQQLVGDYEQYF. The CDR3 nucleotides are TGTGCCAGCAGACAACAACTAGTTGGAGACTACGAGCAGTACTTC.

The chain links TRBV4-2 to TRBJ2-3, with TRBD2 identical over 8 bases. The germline CDR1 and CDR2 sequences are LGHNA and YNFKEQ. This CDR3 spans 17 amino acids. The V gene end was trimmed by 2 bases and the J gene end by 1 base; junction bases not matched to a gene: 8. The CDR3 DNA is TGTGCCAGCAGCCAACCCCGTCAGACTAGCGGCACAGATACGCAGTATTTT. Translating it yields CASSQPRQTSGTDTQYF.

The rearrangement uses TRBV12-3 or TRBV12-4 and TRBJ2-1; no clear D. Trimming took off 6 bases at V and 3 bases at J, with 12 bases between the two ends. This CDR3 has 14 amino acids. In DNA, the CDR3 is TGTGCCAGCAGGGCAGCCGAGGACTACAATGAGCAGTTCTTC. Amino acid sequence: CASRAAEDYNEQFF.

V is TRBV7-2 and J is TRBJ2-7, with 11 bases that match TRBD1. The germline gives CDR1 SGHTA, CDR2 FQGNSA. The CDR3 runs to 18 residues. Unmatched junction bases numbered 17, after V lost 3 bases and J lost 7 bases. The DNA for the CDR3 is TGTGCCAGCAGCTTGAGGGGGCTAGGACAGGGGGCGCATAATGAGCAGTACTTC. Amino acid sequence: CASSLRGLGQGAHNEQYF.

The chain carries TRBV3-1 and TRBJ2-1; 9 bases map to TRBD1. This CDR3 has 16 residues. V shed 1 base, J shed 0 bases, and the junction held 1 base outside the gene matches. Germline loops: CDR1 LGHDT, CDR2 YNNKEL (reference sequence). The CDR3 DNA follows: TGTGCCAGCAGCCAAGTGGACAGGGGCTCCTACAATGAGCAGTTCTTC. It codes for CASSQVDRGSYNEQFF.

J is TRBJ2-5 and V is TRBV5-6; 10 bases fit TRBD1. Trimming cost V 1 base and J 11 bases; bases outside gene matches: 11. Per germline, CDR1 SGHDT and CDR2 YYEEEE. The CDR3 runs to 15 residues. CDR3 sequence (DNA): TGTGCCAGCAGCTTGCCGAGACAGGGGGCGGAGGAGCAGTACTTC. Amino acid sequence: CASSLPRQGAEEQYF.

V and J are TRBV5-1 and TRBJ2-3, with a tentative D call TRBD2 (6 bases). Trimming took off 2 bases at V and 5 bases at J, with 12 bases between the two ends. The V gene's germline CDR1 is SGHRS and CDR2 YFSETQ. The CDR3 has 14 residues. CDR3 protein: CASSFAGSLDTQYF. In nucleotides, the CDR3 is TGCGCCAGCAGCTTTGCCGGGAGTCTAGATACGCAGTATTTT.

The CDR3 DNA sequence: TGCGCCAGCAGCTTCCGCGGGGCGGGAGTGAATGAGCAGTTCTTC. The encoded protein is CASSFRGAGVNEQFF. V gene TRBV5-1 combines with J gene TRBJ2-1, with 7 positions matching TRBD2. Germline V CDR1 and CDR2: SGHRS, YFSETQ. J gave up 7 bases and V 2 bases, and 9 bases lay outside the gene matches. The CDR3 spans 15 residues.

This clonotype came up a few times. The chain recombines TRBV29-1 with TRBJ1-2; the match to TRBD1 covers 9 bases. The CDR3 contains 17 residues. Trimming removed 2 bases from V and 1 base from J; junction bases left unmatched: 11. Germline CDR1 and CDR2: SQVTM and ANQGSEA. CDR3 loop: CSVELWDRASINYGYTF. CDR3 sequence (DNA): TGCAGCGTTGAATTGTGGGACAGGGCCTCCATTAACTATGGCTACACCTTC.